This passage covers 31 T cell receptor beta chains from one sample sequenced in a study of blood T cells in healthy people across ages. The use of a sample-barcoded 5' primer and a J-beta primer mix characterized a second PCR of roughly 7 to 11 cycles. TCRdb used MiXCR to reprocess the 5' RACE reads, holding one entry per CDR3 protein. The table includes 600,000 to 800,000 distinct CDR3 sequences, more than 20% detected once. Sequencing was performed on blood. The receptors shown here come from a man aged 65 to 85 in good health.

In this sample, this clonotype turned up many times. This chain connects TRBV3-1 to TRBJ2-5; possible D gene TRBD1, 6 bases. Germline V gene sequence: CDR1 LGHDT, CDR2 YNNKEL (reference sequence). Trimming stripped 0 bases from V and 2 bases from J, with 16 bases between. This CDR3 has 17 amino acids. Written as DNA, the CDR3 is TGTGCCAGCAGCCAAGATCTCCCCAGGGGTCATCAAGAGACCCAGTACTTC. Translation: CASSQDLPRGHQETQYF.

This clonotype has only a few counts. The CDR3 DNA reads TGTGCCAGCAGCTTAGCCGGCAACATGAACACTGAAGCTTTCTTT. It is translated as CASSLAGNMNTEAFF. This chain joins TRBV7-2 and TRBJ1-1; D gene unclear. The V end lost 0 bases, the J end lost 0 bases, and 8 bases lay between the germline ends. This CDR3 has 15 amino acids. Germline values: CDR1 SGHTA, CDR2 FQGNSA.

A few counts support this clonotype. The J gene is TRBJ1-5, the V gene TRBV6-2 or TRBV6-3, with D possibly TRBD1 on 6 matching bases. This CDR3 has 16 residues. Trimming took off 4 bases at V and 4 bases at J, with 17 bases between the two ends. Germline assignment: CDR1 MNHEY and CDR2 SVGEGT. For the CDR3, the DNA is TGTGCCAGCAGTTCCGACAGGTCTGGGCTTAATCAGCCCCAGCATTTT. It is translated as CASSSDRSGLNQPQHF.

This clonotype was seen at least ten times. CDR3 sequence: CASSLGVYEQYF. DNA of the CDR3: TGTGCCAGCAGCTTAGGGGTTTACGAGCAGTACTTC. The chain is built from TRBV28 and TRBJ2-7; D is possibly TRBD1 (5 bases). Germline V gene sequence: CDR1 MDHEN, CDR2 SYDVKM. Trimming took 6 bases from V and 4 from J, leaving 10 bases between them. CDR3 length: 12 amino acids.

This clonotype has only a few counts. One junction end does not reproduce the germline sequence, and a read error may be involved. The V and J genes are TRBV9 and TRBJ2-7, with TRBD2 matching 12 bases. Looked up from germline, CDR1 is SGDLS and CDR2 is YYNGEE. This CDR3 has 15 amino acids. The CDR3 spells CTSSEGLAGSYEQYF. CDR3 bases: TGTACCAGCAGCGAGGGACTAGCGGGTTCCTACGAGCAGTACTTC. Full variable domain (remainder filled in from reference TRBV9 and TRBJ2-7): DSGVTQTPKHLITATGQRVTLRCSPRSGDLSVYWYQQSLDQGLQFLIQYYNGEERAKGNILERFSAQQFPDLHSELNLSSLELGDSALYFCTSSEGLAGSYEQYFGPGTRLTVT.

As to this clonotype: The junction shows a germline mismatch at one end, possibly a read error. The chain recombines TRBV7-9 with TRBJ2-7, with D tentatively TRBD1 (5 bases). CDR1 SEHNR and CDR2 FQNEAQ come from the germline V gene (reference sequence). CDR3 size: 15 residues. CDR3 nucleotides: TGTGCCAACAGCTTAGGGTCGGAACAGGTGTACGAGCAGTACTTC. Translating gives CANSLGSEQVYEQYF.

The gene calls are TRBV5-1 and TRBJ2-7, with 8 bases lining up with TRBD1. There are 15 residues in the CDR3. V was clipped by 4 bases and J by 3 bases; unmatched bases: 9. CDR1 and CDR2 from the germline V gene are SGHRS and YFSETQ. CDR3 residues: CASSNPGTGHYEQYF. In nucleotides, the CDR3 is TGCGCCAGCAGCAATCCCGGGACAGGCCACTACGAGCAGTACTTC.

CDR3 loop: CASSPRTEGETQYF. Written as DNA, the CDR3 is TGCGCCAGCAGCCCCCGGACCGAAGGAGAGACCCAGTACTTC. The chain joins TRBV4-3 to TRBJ2-5, with D unresolved. Trimming pared 4 bases from V and 4 bases from J, leaving 13 bases between. This CDR3 comprises 14 residues. Per germline, CDR1 LGHNA and CDR2 YSLEER.

There are a few counts of this clonotype. This chain links TRBV28 with TRBJ2-5; D unresolved. This CDR3 comprises 13 residues. With 8 bases removed from V and 2 bases from J, the gap between germline ends came to 12 bases. Germline assignment: CDR1 MDHEN and CDR2 SYDVKM. CDR3 sequence reads: CASLLPNQETQYF. CDR3 in DNA: TGTGCCAGCCTATTACCAAATCAAGAGACCCAGTACTTC.

The gene calls are TRBV29-1 and TRBJ2-7, with D hard to call. The V end was cut by 4 bases, the J end by 4 bases, with 14 bases between. The CDR3 has 13 amino acids. Per germline, CDR1 SQVTM and CDR2 ANQGSEA. CDR3: CSVGMPDRYEQYF. CDR3 bases: TGCAGCGTTGGTATGCCAGATAGGTACGAGCAGTACTTC.

This clonotype was picked up one time. The gene calls are TRBV27 and TRBJ2-5; TRBD1 or TRBD2 may be the D gene (5 bases each). This CDR3 region has 15 residues. Germline values: CDR1 MNHEY, CDR2 SMNVEV (reference sequence). Trimming took off 3 bases at V and 4 bases at J, with 15 bases between the two ends. The CDR3 DNA reads TGTGCCAGCAGTTTTGGGGGATCCCTCCTAGAGACCCAGTACTTC. Its protein is CASSFGGSLLETQYF.

The rearrangement joins TRBV19 to TRBJ2-5, with D possibly TRBD2 on 6 matching bases. Germline CDR1 is LNHDA and CDR2 is SQIVND (reference sequence). V lost 5 bases and J 5 bases, leaving 15 bases between the germline ends. This CDR3 spans 14 amino acids. The CDR3 protein is CASSPGLIGETQYF. The CDR3 DNA reads TGTGCCAGTAGTCCTGGACTAATCGGCGAGACCCAGTACTTC.

This clonotype occurred a few times. This chain links TRBV13 with TRBJ2-5; D is unclear. The tail of the sequence fits TRBJ2-1 better, so the J call may be wrong. The CDR3 is 11 amino acids. Germline CDR1 reads PRHDT; CDR2 reads FYEKMQ (reference sequence). Here the CDR3 DNA reads TGTGCCAGCAGCTTAGACCAGAAGCAGTTCTTC. Its translation: CASSLDQKQFF.

The chain joins TRBV6-6 to TRBJ2-5; unclear D gene. Trimming stripped 2 bases from V and 4 bases from J, with 14 bases between. CDR1 is MNHNY, CDR2 SVGAGI, per germline (reference sequence). CDR3 size: 15 residues. CDR3 sequence (DNA): TGTGCCAGCAGTTACGAAGACCCTCCCGGAGAGACCCAGTACTTC. Protein: CASSYEDPPGETQYF.

This clonotype was counted a few times. This rearrangement joins TRBV6-1 to TRBJ2-1, with D perhaps assigned TRBD1 or TRBD2 (5 bases each). The V end was cut by 10 bases, the J end by 3 bases, with 13 bases between. From germline, CDR1 is MNHNS and CDR2 SASEGT. The CDR3 covers 13 residues. CDR3: CAIMGRLYNEQFF. CDR3 sequence (DNA): TGTGCCATCATGGGACGGCTCTACAATGAGCAGTTCTTC.

J is TRBJ2-7 and V is TRBV25-1; TRBD1 is a possible D gene (6 bases). The germline gives CDR1 MGHDK, CDR2 SYGVNS. V lost 6 bases to trimming and J lost 2 bases, with 11 bases between them. The CDR3 is 13 residues long. The CDR3, as DNA: TGTGCCAGCAGCAACAGGGCCCCCTACGAGCAGTACTTC. As protein: CASSNRAPYEQYF.

This clonotype was counted a few times. The V gene is TRBV6-1, the J gene TRBJ2-5, with no clear D. Trimming left V 7 bases short and J 3 bases short, with 18 bases between. This CDR3 has 15 residues. Germline V gene sequence: CDR1 MNHNS, CDR2 SASEGT. The CDR3 spells CASTILARQKETQYF. The CDR3 nucleotides are TGTGCCAGCACCATACTCGCCCGGCAGAAAGAGACCCAGTACTTC.

The chain combines TRBV3-1 with TRBJ1-1, with TRBD1 as a possible D gene (6 bases). The CDR3 is 13 residues long. The V end was cut by 3 bases, the J end by 4 bases, with 9 bases between. The V gene's germline CDR1 is LGHDT and CDR2 YNNKEL (reference sequence). For the CDR3, the DNA is TGTGCCAGCAGCCACAGGGGAGGCACTGAAGCTTTCTTT. Its protein is CASSHRGGTEAFF.

The chain joins TRBV3-1 to TRBJ2-1; 14 bases map to TRBD2. This CDR3 has 17 residues. V was pared by 0 bases and J by 9 bases, with 7 bases of the junction left unmatched. The germline V gene has CDR1 LGHDT and CDR2 YNNKEL (reference sequence). DNA of the CDR3: TGTGCCAGCAGCCAAGACAGACTAGCGGGAGGGTTGGCTGAGCAGTTCTTC. Translated: CASSQDRLAGGLAEQFF.

The chain links TRBV28 to TRBJ2-3; TRBD1 matches 8 bases. Germline assignment: CDR1 MDHEN and CDR2 SYDVKM. Unmatched junction bases numbered 4, after V lost 4 bases and J lost 7 bases. This CDR3 spans 13 amino acids. This chain's CDR3 is CASSSGGGYTQYF. Here the CDR3 DNA reads TGTGCCAGCAGTTCAGGGGGCGGATATACGCAGTATTTT. Using reference TRBV28 and TRBJ2-3 for the parts outside the CDR3, the full variable domain is DVKVTQSSRYLVKRTGEKVFLECVQDMDHENMFWYRQDPGLGLRLIYFSYDVKMKEKGDIPEGYSVSREKKERFSLILESASTNQTSMYLCASSSGGGYTQYFGPGTRLTVL.

In this sample, this clonotype turned up many times. V is TRBV6-5 and J is TRBJ1-1; the D is unclear. V shed 7 bases and J shed 0 bases, with 6 bases lying between them. Per germline, CDR1 MNHEY and CDR2 SVGAGI. The CDR3 is made up of 12 amino acids. For the CDR3, the DNA is TGTGCCAGCATCGACCTGAACACTGAAGCTTTCTTT. This gives the protein CASIDLNTEAFF.

There are a few counts of this clonotype. The chain links TRBV5-6 to TRBJ2-1; 7 nucleotides line up with TRBD1. V shed 0 bases and J 0 bases; nucleotides not matched to a gene: 6. Per the germline V gene, CDR1 is SGHDT and CDR2 is YYEEEE. This CDR3 is built from 17 residues. Here the CDR3 reads CASSLVGDRSSYNEQFF. The CDR3 nucleotides read TGTGCCAGCAGCTTGGTGGGGGACAGAAGCTCCTACAATGAGCAGTTCTTC. Complete variable domain (other parts from reference TRBV5-6 and TRBJ2-1): DAGVTQSPTHLIKTRGQQVTLRCSPKSGHDTVSWYQQALGQGPQFIFQYYEEEERQRGNFPDRFSGHQFPNYSSELNVNALLLGDSALYLCASSLVGDRSSYNEQFFGPGTRLTVL.

This clonotype was counted a few times. A read error may account for a junction end that differs from germline. The genes are TRBV4-1 and TRBJ1-4, with unresolved D. The CDR3 totals 13 residues. Germline V CDR1 and CDR2: MGHRA, YSYEKL. CDR3 amino acids: CASSPGPWEKPFF. The CDR3 region has the DNA TGCGCCAGCAGCCCGGGCCCCTGGGAAAAACCGTTTTTT.

This clonotype was recorded a few times. The chain links TRBV11-3 to TRBJ2-5; 12 nucleotides agree with TRBD1. With the DNA end fitting TRBJ2-1 better, the J assignment may be wrong. This CDR3 is built from 17 residues. Per germline, CDR1 SGHNT and CDR2 YENEEA. The CDR3 here is CASSTNPGTGGENEQFF. The CDR3 DNA sequence: TGTGCCAGCAGCACCAACCCCGGGACAGGGGGCGAAAATGAGCAGTTCTTC.

Only a few counts were recorded for this clonotype. The chain couples TRBV10-2 to TRBJ1-2, with 7 positions matching TRBD1. With 4 bases clipped from V and 5 bases from J, the junction kept 7 bases outside the gene matches. The CDR3 is 14 amino acids. Germline V gives CDR1 WSHSY, CDR2 SAAADI. In nucleotides, the CDR3 is TGCGCCAGCAGTGGGGGGGCGACAGGGTATGGCTACACCTTC. Translation gives CASSGGATGYGYTF.

This clonotype has more than one count but fewer than ten. The chain combines TRBV12-5 with TRBJ2-3, with D unclear. V dropped 7 bases and J dropped 0 bases, with 14 bases sitting between them. CDR3 length equals 15 residues. CDR1 and CDR2 from the germline V gene are LGHNT and FRNRAP. The CDR3 region has the DNA TGTGCTAGTGCCCCTCTTGCGGCAAGCACAGATACGCAGTATTTT. Protein: CASAPLAASTDTQYF.

About this clonotype: This sequence may be a read error, since a much larger clone differs from it by one base. The rearrangement uses TRBV12-3 or TRBV12-4 and TRBJ1-2; 9 positions match TRBD1. V trimming: 6 bases; J trimming: 7 bases; junction bases outside the gene matches: 15. The CDR3 consists of 16 residues. CDR3 coding DNA: TGTGCCAGCAGCCCCCCTCCGGGACAGGGAGGGGCTGGCTACACCTTC. It translates to CASSPPPGQGGAGYTF.

This clonotype appeared a few times. The conserved phenylalanine or tryptophan normally closing the CDR3 is absent here, so this likely arose from a read error. This sequence joins TRBV4-1 and TRBJ1-2; D uncertain. V gave up 0 bases and J gave up 4 bases, with 6 bases separating them. Germline V CDR1 and CDR2: MGHRA, YSYEKL. The CDR3 is made up of 13 amino acids. The CDR3 DNA is TGCGCCAGCAGCCAAGATTTGCTCTATGGCTACACCCTC. Translated, it gives CASSQDLLYGYTL.

The CDR3 protein is CASSWLGTGLNTGELFF. The CDR3 region has the DNA TGTGCCAGCAGTTGGCTTGGGACAGGGCTTAACACCGGGGAGCTGTTTTTT. The rearrangement joins TRBV12-3 or TRBV12-4 to TRBJ2-2; TRBD1 aligns across 9 bases. The V segment lost 4 bases and the J segment 2 bases; nucleotides outside the gene matches: 8. This CDR3 has 17 amino acids.

This chain joins TRBV7-2 and TRBJ2-1; D call uncertain. Germline loops: CDR1 SGHTA, CDR2 FQGNSA. Between the trimmed V and J ends, which lost 2 bases and 2 bases, there was a span of 7 bases. This CDR3 is built from 14 residues. The CDR3 sequence: CASSLSRTYNEQFF. CDR3 bases: TGTGCCAGCAGCTTAAGCAGGACCTACAATGAGCAGTTCTTC.

The table lists this clonotype with a few counts. J is TRBJ2-3 and V is TRBV6-1; 7 bases agree with TRBD2. Germline CDR1 reads MNHNS; CDR2 reads SASEGT. CDR3 length: 15 amino acids. V gave up 7 bases and J gave up 0 bases; unmatched junction bases: 7. CDR3 region: CASNRGGSSTDTQYF. The CDR3 coding sequence is TGTGCCAGCAATAGGGGCGGGAGTAGCACAGATACGCAGTATTTT.